This record concerns one T cell receptor beta chain sequence. V was pared by 2 bases and J by 7 bases, with 9 bases of the junction left unmatched. The CDR3 length is 16 residues. This sample is part of a study of T cells in Graves' hyperthyroidism and ophthalmopathy. The source material, RNA transcripts, was used to amplify TCR beta CDR3 regions. The HTBI primer set served for first-round RT-PCR of the TCR CDR3. One entry per CDR3 protein results from TCRdb running MiXCR on the multiplex PCR reads. The repertoire consists of roughly 420,000 distinct CDR3 sequences, with approximately 14% occurring once and the leading ten covering 14%. The patients, who ranged from 18 to 65 in age, presented with newly diagnosed hyperthyroidism lasting under 2 months.

Sequenced: blood. The gene calls are TRBV12-3 or TRBV12-4 and TRBJ2-1, with 9 bases that match TRBD1. The sequence came from a woman under 30 with Graves' hyperthyroidism. CDR3 bases: TGTGCCAGCAGTTTAATCCCACAGGGGGCGTTGAATGAGCAGTTCTTC. Its protein is CASSLIPQGALNEQFF.